This record concerns one TCR beta chain sequence. Its target is unknown. The data originate from a study of cytomegalovirus exposure and HLA in healthy donors. PCR used 60 Vbeta primers and 13 Jbeta primers. Measured with immunoSEQ multiplex PCR; TCRdb has only the in-frame clones, and not every one. This sample lists 100,000 to 150,000 clones; its ten largest clones have roughly 1.7%. Study findings and constraints: Trimming of TCR beta V- and J-genes showed a link, identified in a later analysis, to a missense DCLRE1C variant.

Sequenced: PBMCs. The TCR originated in a man between 18 and 35 years old in good health and CMV-seronegative.

Written as DNA, the CDR3 is TGTGCCAGTAGTATAGAGGGAGGCAGGCCGGAGGAAGGAGCTTTCTTT. Residues: CASSIEGGRPEEGAFF. This chain links TRBV19 with TRBJ1-1; D call uncertain. This CDR3 comprises 16 residues. Germline CDR1 and CDR2: LNHDA and SQIVND (reference sequence). V was trimmed by 0 bases and J by 10 bases, leaving 21 bases between them.